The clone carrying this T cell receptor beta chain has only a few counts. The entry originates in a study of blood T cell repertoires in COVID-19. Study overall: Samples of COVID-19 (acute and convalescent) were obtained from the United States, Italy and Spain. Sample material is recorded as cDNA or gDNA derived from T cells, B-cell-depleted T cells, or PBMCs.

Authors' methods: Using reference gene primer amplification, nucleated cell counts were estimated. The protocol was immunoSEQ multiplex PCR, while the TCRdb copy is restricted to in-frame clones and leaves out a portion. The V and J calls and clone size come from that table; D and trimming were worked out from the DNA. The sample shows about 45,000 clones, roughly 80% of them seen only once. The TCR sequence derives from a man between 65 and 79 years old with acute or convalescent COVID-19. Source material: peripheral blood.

DNA of the CDR3: TGTGCCAGCAGCTCTACCGGGGGTTTTGCAACTAATGAAAAACTGTTTTTT. Amino acids: CASSSTGGFATNEKLFF. The chain joins TRBV5-4 to TRBJ1-4, with D maybe TRBD1 (5 bases). The CDR3 sequence is 17 residues long. The V end was cut by 3 bases, the J end by 0 bases, with 15 bases between. The V gene's germline CDR1 is SGHNT and CDR2 YYREEE (reference sequence).